The TCR beta chain under discussion was sequenced for a study of early T cells in non-severe SARS-CoV-2 infection. Study context: Bulk RNA taken from unsorted whole blood was sequenced, leaving chains unpaired. Points from the study as a whole: CD4 and private specificities were missed by VDJdb matching, which favored anti-spike CD8 responses.

At least ten counts were recorded for this clonotype. Antigen specificity is unknown. A single record per CDR3 protein comes from TCRdb applying MiXCR to the 5' RACE reads. The sample lists 25,000 to 30,000 distinct CDR3 sequences, around 6% occurring once. This CDR3 region has 15 residues. Germline CDR1 and CDR2: SGHKS and YYEKEE (reference sequence). V gave up 5 bases and J gave up 6 bases; unmatched junction bases: 11. Sequenced sample: whole blood. This clonotype originated in an adult who was a healthcare worker with PCR-confirmed SARS-CoV-2 infection or an uninfected control (not recorded which). The V and J genes are TRBV5-5 and TRBJ2-1; TRBD1 matches 7 bases. The CDR3 DNA reads as TGTGCCAGCAGTTTCGGGACAGCTCCTTCCAATGAGCAGTTCTTC. Protein sequence: CASSFGTAPSNEQFF.